Below are 21 T cell receptor beta chains sequenced from a single sample in a study of CD8+ T cells in alopecia areata. As for treatment: oral pan-JAK inhibitor, 5-10 mg twice daily. The sequencing template was cDNA reverse transcribed from extracted RNA. Generated by immunoSEQ multiplex PCR, the TCRdb table keeps only in-frame clones and is missing some. The sample lists over 250,000 clones; 60% were seen once. This sample comprised CD4+ T cells sorted from blood, obtained at approximately week 51, from a patient treated with tofacitinib. The receptors were sampled from a human donor with alopecia areata.

V gene TRBV7-9 combines with J gene TRBJ1-1; D is uncertain. Trimming removed 8 bases from V and 0 bases from J, with 4 bases in between. Germline V gives CDR1 SEHNR, CDR2 FQNEAQ (reference sequence). There are 11 residues in the CDR3. The CDR3 spells CASEMNTEAFF. The CDR3 DNA follows: TGTGCCAGCGAGATGAACACTGAAGCTTTCTTT.

The CDR3 region is CASSPSTGRGRGYTF. CDR3 coding DNA: TGTGCCAGCAGTCCGTCGACAGGGAGGGGTCGGGGCTACACCTTC. The chain uses TRBV2 and TRBJ1-2; 7 positions agree with TRBD1. The V gene end was trimmed by 5 bases and the J gene end by 8 bases; junction bases not matched to a gene: 14. This CDR3 has 15 amino acids. Germline V gene data show CDR1 as SNHLY and CDR2 as FYNNEI. The full variable domain, rest sourced from reference TRBV2 and TRBJ1-2, is EPEVTQTPSHQVTQMGQEVILRCVPISNHLYFYWYRQILGQKVEFLVSFYNNEISEKSEIFDDQFSVERPDGSNFTLKIRSTKLEDSAMYFCASSPSTGRGRGYTFGSGTRLTVV.

This clone was observed many times. The chain is built from TRBV5-4 and TRBJ2-2; D remains unclear. Germline-derived CDR1 and CDR2 are SGHNT and YYREEE (reference sequence). There are 15 residues in the CDR3. Trimming left V 0 bases short and J 2 bases short, with 8 bases between. The CDR3 reads CASSLERSNTGELFF. The CDR3 DNA follows: TGTGCCAGCAGCTTGGAACGATCAAACACCGGGGAGCTGTTTTTT. The full variable domain, its missing parts supplied by reference TRBV5-4 and TRBJ2-2, is ETGVTQSPTHLIKTRGQQVTLRCSSQSGHNTVSWYQQALGQGPQFIFQYYREEENGRGNFPPRFSGLQFPNYSSELNVNALELDDSALYLCASSLERSNTGELFFGEGSRLTVL.

V gene TRBV4-2 combines with J gene TRBJ2-6, with 7 bases aligning to TRBD1. This CDR3 comprises 18 residues. Germline V gene data show CDR1 as LGHNA and CDR2 as YNFKEQ. With V trimmed by 3 bases and J by 4 bases, 12 bases remained unmatched. The CDR3 here is CASSHPDRLSVGANVLTF. As DNA, the CDR3 is TGTGCCAGCAGCCACCCGGACAGGCTCTCTGTAGGGGCCAACGTCCTGACTTTC.

The chain carries TRBV5-1 and TRBJ2-3, with 7 bases lining up with TRBD1. Per the germline V gene, CDR1 is SGHRS and CDR2 is YFSETQ. The J segment lost 4 bases and the V segment lost 4 bases, leaving 3 bases of the junction unmatched. CDR3 length: 13 amino acids. CDR3 in amino acids: CASSTTGADTQYF. The CDR3 nucleotides read TGCGCCAGCAGCACCACAGGGGCAGATACGCAGTATTTT.

The rearrangement links TRBV2 to TRBJ1-5; D call uncertain. With 3 bases removed from V and 0 bases from J, the gap between germline ends came to 12 bases. The CDR3 is 16 residues long. CDR1 SNHLY and CDR2 FYNNEI come from the germline V gene. The CDR3 coding sequence is TGTGCCAGCAGTGATCTCGAGGGTTTTAGCAATCAGCCCCAGCATTTT. Its translation is CASSDLEGFSNQPQHF.

The V call is TRBV29-1, the J call TRBJ1-2, with D unclear. V dropped 3 bases and J dropped 4 bases, with 18 bases sitting between them. CDR1 SQVTM and CDR2 ANQGSEA come from the germline V gene. The CDR3 has 15 amino acids. This chain's CDR3 is CSVDRALHQAYGYTF. The CDR3 DNA reads as TGCAGCGTTGACCGGGCCCTTCACCAAGCCTATGGCTACACCTTC.

This clone was seen more than once but under ten times. The gene calls are TRBV6-6 and TRBJ1-1; TRBD1 matches at 8 bases. This CDR3 has 15 amino acids. With V trimmed by 2 bases and J by 4 bases, 6 bases remained unmatched. Germline assignment: CDR1 MNHNY and CDR2 SVGAGI (reference sequence). Here the CDR3 DNA reads TGTGCCAGCAGTTACGTCGGACAGGGAGGCACTGAAGCTTTCTTT. It translates to CASSYVGQGGTEAFF.

This clone was found a few times. The rearrangement joins TRBV6-5 to TRBJ1-1; D may be TRBD1 (6 bases). The CDR3 spans 13 residues. The V end was cut by 6 bases, the J end by 0 bases, with 8 bases between. CDR1 and CDR2 (germline): MNHEY, SVGAGI. CDR3 nucleotides: TGTGCCAGCAGAAGACAGGTGAACACTGAAGCTTTCTTT. Protein: CASRRQVNTEAFF.

This chain links TRBV4-2 with TRBJ2-5; 8 positions match TRBD2. CDR1 is LGHNA and CDR2 is YNFKEQ in the germline V gene. J lost 5 bases, V lost 0 bases, and 8 bases had no gene match. The CDR3 has 16 residues. The CDR3 DNA follows: TGTGCCAGCAGCCAAGATACTGGCGGGGGGACCGAGACCCAGTACTTC. Its translation: CASSQDTGGGTETQYF.

The chain links TRBV30 to TRBJ1-1; D gene uncertain. The CDR3 contains 12 residues. Trimming took off 4 bases at V and 4 bases at J, with 10 bases between the two ends. CDR1 GTSNPN and CDR2 SVGIG come from the germline V gene (reference sequence). The CDR3 DNA is TGTGCCTGGACCCTCATGGGCACTGAAGCTTTCTTT. Its protein is CAWTLMGTEAFF.

The J gene is TRBJ2-3, the V gene TRBV7-8, with TRBD1 matching over 9 bases. CDR1 is SGHVS and CDR2 is FQNEAQ in the germline V gene. J gave up 2 bases and V 5 bases, and 2 bases lay outside the gene matches. This CDR3 spans 14 amino acids. The CDR3 spells CASSRQGVTDTQYF. CDR3 sequence (DNA): TGTGCCAGCAGCCGACAGGGGGTCACAGATACGCAGTATTTT.

In this sample, this clone turned up a few times. The chain employs TRBV5-1 and TRBJ2-5, with 11 bases fitting TRBD2. CDR3 size: 15 residues. Germline V gene data show CDR1 as SGHRS and CDR2 as YFSETQ. V shed 0 bases and J 5 bases; nucleotides not matched to a gene: 3. CDR3 in amino acids: CASSLATSGAETQYF. CDR3 sequence (DNA): TGCGCCAGCAGCTTGGCGACTAGCGGGGCTGAGACCCAGTACTTC.

The chain has TRBV5-4 and TRBJ2-2, with D possibly being TRBD1 or TRBD2 (5 bases each). Trimming took off 8 bases at V and 4 bases at J, with 18 bases between the two ends. Germline V CDR1 and CDR2: SGHNT, YYREEE (reference sequence). This CDR3 is built from 15 residues. The DNA of the CDR3 is TGTGCCAGTGGACCCGGGACCCGAGGCACCGGGGAGCTGTTTTTT. This encodes CASGPGTRGTGELFF.

CDR3: CASSPRDSNTEAFF. The CDR3 coding sequence is TGTGCCAGCAGTCCCCGGGACAGCAACACTGAAGCTTTCTTT. This chain links TRBV27 with TRBJ1-1, with 7 nucleotides matching TRBD1. The germline V gene encodes CDR1 MNHEY and CDR2 SMNVEV (reference sequence). The CDR3 totals 14 residues. V dropped 5 bases and J dropped 2; count of bases not matched to a gene: 5.

The gene calls are TRBV2 and TRBJ2-3; no clear D. Germline V gene data show CDR1 as SNHLY and CDR2 as FYNNEI. Trimming cost V 3 bases and J 2 bases, with 9 bases left between them. The CDR3 spans 14 residues. CDR3 protein: CASSDDLSTDTQYF. CDR3 sequence (DNA): TGTGCCAGCAGTGACGACCTCTCCACAGATACGCAGTATTTT. Complete variable domain (other parts from reference TRBV2 and TRBJ2-3): EPEVTQTPSHQVTQMGQEVILRCVPISNHLYFYWYRQILGQKVEFLVSFYNNEISEKSEIFDDQFSVERPDGSNFTLKIRSTKLEDSAMYFCASSDDLSTDTQYFGPGTRLTVL.

The V and J genes are TRBV5-6 and TRBJ2-1; TRBD1 matches at 7 bases. This CDR3 has 16 residues. Germline assignment: CDR1 SGHDT and CDR2 YYEEEE. Losses at the gene ends were 2 bases for V and 4 bases for J; bases not matched to a gene: 9. CDR3 in amino acids: CASSFSAGTEYNEQFF. CDR3 nucleotide sequence: TGTGCCAGCAGCTTTTCCGCCGGGACAGAATACAATGAGCAGTTCTTC.

This clone was counted a few times. This chain links TRBV5-1 with TRBJ1-1; a possible D gene is TRBD1 (5 bases). This CDR3 spans 14 amino acids. Germline CDR1 and CDR2: SGHRS and YFSETQ. V was trimmed by 0 bases and J by 10 bases, leaving 16 bases between them. The CDR3 region is CASSLDLITGRAFF. The CDR3 coding sequence is TGCGCCAGCAGCTTGGATTTAATAACAGGCCGAGCTTTCTTT.

V usage is TRBV5-1 and J usage is TRBJ2-5, with D possibly being TRBD2 (5 bases). Germline CDR1 SGHRS, CDR2 YFSETQ. The V end lost 4 bases, the J end lost 2 bases, and 12 bases lay between the germline ends. CDR3 length: 14 amino acids. This CDR3 reads CASSPRRAQETQYF. The CDR3 coding sequence is TGCGCCAGCAGCCCCCGGCGGGCTCAAGAGACCCAGTACTTC.

This clone was seen more than once but under ten times. This chain connects TRBV5-4 to TRBJ1-2; possible D gene TRBD1, 5 bases. V lost 0 bases and J lost 6, with 9 bases in between. Germline V CDR1 and CDR2: SGHNT, YYREEE (reference sequence). The CDR3 covers 13 residues. CDR3 loop: CASSLDRGDGYTF. The CDR3 bases are TGTGCCAGCAGCTTGGACCGAGGGGATGGCTACACCTTC.

The rearrangement joins TRBV11-2 to TRBJ2-3; D is ambiguous. The CDR3 has 15 residues. In germline, CDR1 is SGHAT, CDR2 FQNNGV. The ends were cut back, 5 bases at V and 0 bases at J, with 12 bases in the middle. CDR3 protein: CASSRLVTSTDTQYF. Written as DNA, the CDR3 is TGTGCCAGCAGCCGACTCGTAACTAGCACAGATACGCAGTATTTT.